This T cell receptor (beta chain) was recovered during a study of regulatory T cells in long-lasting Graves disease. This clonotype was counted ten times or more. Trimming pared 1 base from V and 6 bases from J, leaving 12 bases between. CDR1 is SGHAT and CDR2 is FQNNGV in the germline V gene. The CDR3 sequence is 15 residues long. Time point given: newly diagnosed GD, antithyroid drugs for less than 3 months. From PBMCs, RNA was extracted and then used to make the TCR library. Graves' disease diagnoses used American Thyroid Association guidelines. HTBI primers from iRepertoire and Arm-PCR of CDR3 regions yielded the TCR beta libraries. TCRdb itself ran the multiplex PCR reads through MiXCR, one entry per CDR3 protein. The data hold under 450,000 distinct CDR3 sequences, with about 12% observed a single time. In addition, the sample was reused for a study of T cells in Graves' hyperthyroidism and ophthalmopathy. That report adds: First-round RT-PCR of the TCR CDR3 relied on the HTBI primer set. Through a model of 13 V-J features, ophthalmopathy was separated from stable hyperthyroidism.

This receptor was identified in a woman younger than 35 with Graves disease. The sample here was peripheral blood mononuclear cells (PBMCs), taken at new diagnosis, from a patient treated with antithyroid drugs. The V call is TRBV11-2, the J call TRBJ2-2; D not certain. CDR3 in amino acids: CASSLGYRVAGELFF. Written as DNA, the CDR3 is TGTGCCAGCAGCTTAGGTTACCGTGTAGCCGGGGAGCTGTTTTTT.